The T cell receptor (beta chain) under discussion was sequenced for a study of identical twins. Study-wide findings and caveats: Where out-of-frame alpha sequences were twin-shared, they showed excess low generation probability.

TCRdb processed the 5' RACE reads anew with MiXCR; each CDR3 protein has one entry. The sample carries 540,000 or so distinct CDR3 sequences, under 25% recorded once. With respect to this clonotype: Its antigen remains unknown.

The CDR3 is 16 residues long. Trimming removed 1 base at V and 7 bases at J, with 16 bases between. In germline, CDR1 is LGHDT, CDR2 YNNKEL (reference sequence). This sample also belongs to another study, concerning yellow fever vaccine responses in identical twins.

The rearrangement uses TRBV3-1 and TRBJ2-2; a weak D match, TRBD1 (6 bases). This receptor was taken from a woman between 18 and 30 years old in good health. Sequencing used CD4+ T cells sorted from blood. The CDR3 DNA is TGTGCCAGCAGCCAAGTCTTCCCAGGGGTGGGCGGGGAGCTGTTTTTT. This sequence encodes CASSQVFPGVGGELFF.